This T cell receptor beta chain originates from a study of response to subunit inactivated influenza vaccine. This clonotype was counted at least ten times. Its antigen is currently unknown. TCRdb redid the calling of the RT-PCR reads with MiXCR, one entry per CDR3 protein. The sample has around 520,000 distinct CDR3 sequences; about 25% are singletons. Study-level findings and limits: Authors suggested each seasonal flu vaccination may recruit only limited numbers of new T cells.

Trimming removed 5 bases from V and 7 bases from J; junction bases left unmatched: 9. The CDR3 runs to 14 residues. The material was CD4+ T cells sorted from PBMCs, obtained less than 6 days after vaccination. This sequence was found in a man aged 50 to 60 who received an inactivated influenza vaccine. The V and J genes are TRBV12-3 or TRBV12-4 and TRBJ2-7, with TRBD1 identical over 9 bases. The CDR3 nucleotides are TGTGCCAGCAGTGACTCCGGGACAGGGCGGGAGCAGTACTTC. Protein product: CASSDSGTGREQYF.